What follows are 32 T cell receptor beta chains derived from one specimen sequenced in a study of blood T cell repertoires in COVID-19 (dated by TCRdb to 2018 to 2020). The protocol used for the library was the immunoSEQ multiplex PCR assay. In its TCRdb copy, this immuneACCESS table keeps in-frame sequences only and misses some clones. Where compared with another copy, unresolved V genes explain less than half of these, and the others have no known cause. This sample has about 68,000 clones in its table, and around 83% of those were observed once. The top ten hold around two fifths of the sample. The specimen sequenced was peripheral blood. The receptors stem from a man older than 75 with acute or convalescent COVID-19.

The CDR3 DNA reads TGCAGCTCTATAATGGTCCAGGACACTGAAGCTTTCTTT. It codes for CSSIMVQDTEAFF. J is TRBJ1-1 and V is TRBV29-1; the D is unclear. This CDR3 is 13 amino acids long. Germline loops: CDR1 SQVTM, CDR2 ANQGSEA. Trimming left V 8 bases short and J 3 bases short, with 16 bases between.

The rearrangement links TRBV19 to TRBJ1-5; D possibly corresponds to TRBD1 (5 bases). V was cut by 2 bases and J by 4 bases, with 12 bases left in between. Germline V gives CDR1 LNHDA, CDR2 SQIVND (reference sequence). The length of the CDR3 is 15 residues. In nucleotides, the CDR3 is TGTGCCAGTAGTATAAAAAGGGGAGGGAATCAGCCCCAGCATTTT. Residues: CASSIKRGGNQPQHF.

This sequence joins TRBV5-5 and TRBJ2-3, with a possible D match to TRBD1 (6 bases). Trimming took off 0 bases at V and 2 bases at J, with 10 bases between the two ends. The germline CDR1 and CDR2 sequences are SGHKS and YYEKEE (reference sequence). The CDR3 loop spans 15 amino acids. The CDR3 region has the DNA TGTGCCAGCAGCTTGGGGACAGTCCTCACAGATACGCAGTATTTT. This codes for CASSLGTVLTDTQYF. The whole variable domain, remainder taken from reference TRBV5-5 and TRBJ2-3, is DAGVTQSPTHLIKTRGQQVTLRCSPISGHKSVSWYQQVLGQGPQFIFQYYEKEERGRGNFPDRFSARQFPNYSSELNVNALLLGDSALYLCASSLGTVLTDTQYFGPGTRLTVL.

This clone was seen only once. In nucleotides, the CDR3 is TGTGCCAGCCGAGGGGGGGAGGGCTATGGCTACACCTTC. Translated: CASRGGEGYGYTF. The chain has TRBV9 and TRBJ1-2, with D perhaps TRBD1 (6 bases). CDR3 length: 13 residues. CDR1 and CDR2 from the germline V gene are SGDLS and YYNGEE. The germline V and J ends were trimmed by 7 bases and 4 bases, with 14 bases remaining between them.

The rearrangement links TRBV28 to TRBJ1-5; 10 positions agree with TRBD1. This CDR3 region has 15 residues. V shed 6 bases, J shed 4 bases, and the junction held 6 bases outside the gene matches. Germline lookup yields CDR1 MDHEN and CDR2 SYDVKM. The CDR3 reads CASSRGQGRNQPQHF. CDR3 sequence (DNA): TGTGCCAGCAGCCGGGGACAGGGGCGGAATCAGCCCCAGCATTTT. The full variable domain, with the rest looked up from reference TRBV28 and TRBJ1-5, is DVKVTQSSRYLVKRTGEKVFLECVQDMDHENMFWYRQDPGLGLRLIYFSYDVKMKEKGDIPEGYSVSREKKERFSLILESASTNQTSMYLCASSRGQGRNQPQHFGDGTRLSIL.

The J gene is TRBJ2-5, the V gene TRBV5-5, with D tentatively TRBD1 (8 bases). The ends were cut back, 4 bases at V and 4 bases at J, with 20 bases in the middle. CDR3 length equals 16 residues. Germline CDR1 and CDR2: SGHKS and YYEKEE (reference sequence). The CDR3 nucleotides read TGTGCCAGCAGCACGGGGGGATCAGGGGGCGGAGAGACCCAGTACTTC. Its protein is CASSTGGSGGGETQYF.

The V and J genes are TRBV2 and TRBJ2-3; 12 nucleotides agree with TRBD2. V gave up 6 bases and J gave up 6 bases; unmatched junction bases: 13. Per the germline V gene, CDR1 is SNHLY and CDR2 is FYNNEI. This CDR3 is 17 amino acids long. CDR3 bases: TGTGCCAGCAGGCGACTAGCGGGGGCTTTCGGCGGGGATACGCAGTATTTT. Residues: CASRRLAGAFGGDTQYF.

V gene TRBV29-1 combines with J gene TRBJ1-5; tentatively, D is TRBD1 (6 bases). This CDR3 spans 13 amino acids. CDR1 and CDR2 from the germline V gene are SQVTM and ANQGSEA. The germline V and J ends were trimmed by 4 bases and 5 bases, with 12 bases remaining between them. The CDR3: CSVGEPGDQPQHF. As DNA, the CDR3 is TGCAGCGTTGGGGAGCCAGGGGATCAGCCCCAGCATTTT.

In its sample, this clone was seen a few times. The V gene is TRBV19, the J gene TRBJ2-2, with 7 bases matching TRBD1. The germline V gene encodes CDR1 LNHDA and CDR2 SQIVND (reference sequence). The CDR3 sequence is 13 residues long. V shed 10 bases, J shed 1 base, and the junction held 3 bases outside the gene matches. CDR3 region: CATQGENTGELFF. The CDR3 DNA reads TGTGCCACCCAGGGGGAGAACACCGGGGAGCTGTTTTTT. The variable domain in full, with the rest retrieved from reference TRBV19 and TRBJ2-2, is DGGITQSPKYLFRKEGQNVTLSCEQNLNHDAMYWYRQDPGQGLRLIYYSQIVNDFQKGDIAEGYSVSREKKESFPLTVTSAQKNPTAFYLCATQGENTGELFFGEGSRLTVL.

The chain recombines TRBV9 with TRBJ2-4; D might be TRBD2 (5 bases). Trimming stripped 0 bases from V and 5 bases from J, with 9 bases between. The CDR3 runs 14 residues. Germline CDR1 reads SGDLS; CDR2 reads YYNGEE. The chain's CDR3 is CASSVGGSENIQYF. For the CDR3, the DNA is TGTGCCAGCAGCGTAGGAGGGAGTGAAAACATTCAGTACTTC.

The chain joins TRBV18 to TRBJ2-5; the D gene is possibly TRBD2 (6 bases). Trimming left V 6 bases short and J 2 bases short, with 16 bases between. Germline V gene data show CDR1 as KGHSH and CDR2 as LQKENI. This CDR3 is built from 15 residues. CDR3 in amino acids: CASSPWGESQETQYF. DNA for the CDR3: TGTGCCAGCTCCCCATGGGGGGAATCACAAGAGACCCAGTACTTC.

This clone came up once. V usage is TRBV19 and J usage is TRBJ1-5; D possibly corresponds to TRBD1 (5 bases). Looked up from germline, CDR1 is LNHDA and CDR2 is SQIVND (reference sequence). Trimming pared 3 bases from V and 9 bases from J, leaving 24 bases between. The CDR3 runs 17 residues. The CDR3 DNA is TGTGCCAGTAGTATGGAGGGGAACAGGCCTTTTCTCAGGCCCCAGCATTTT. This sequence encodes CASSMEGNRPFLRPQHF. Drawing the rest from reference TRBV19 and TRBJ1-5, the complete variable domain is DGGITQSPKYLFRKEGQNVTLSCEQNLNHDAMYWYRQDPGQGLRLIYYSQIVNDFQKGDIAEGYSVSREKKESFPLTVTSAQKNPTAFYLCASSMEGNRPFLRPQHFGDGTRLSIL.

In its sample, this clone was seen once. V is TRBV28 and J is TRBJ1-2, with TRBD1 matching over 12 bases. In germline, CDR1 is MDHEN, CDR2 SYDVKM. The J segment lost 5 bases and the V segment lost 4 bases, leaving 2 bases of the junction unmatched. This CDR3 is built from 14 residues. CDR3 bases: TGTGCCAGCAGTTGGGGACAGGGGGCATATGGCTACACCTTC. Translated, it gives CASSWGQGAYGYTF.

The table lists this clone with a count of one. The V and J genes are TRBV7-2 and TRBJ1-3; 7 bases line up with TRBD1. V lost 5 bases to trimming and J lost 3 bases; unmatched junction nucleotides: 10. This CDR3 region has 16 residues. Looked up from germline, CDR1 is SGHTA and CDR2 is FQGNSA. The CDR3 here is CASSLMVGGNGNTIYF. The CDR3 DNA sequence: TGTGCCAGCAGCCTTATGGTAGGGGGCAATGGAAACACCATATATTTT.

The chain combines TRBV7-2 with TRBJ2-7, with 10 bases identical to TRBD2. CDR1 and CDR2 from the germline V gene are SGHTA and FQGNSA. This CDR3 spans 15 amino acids. The V segment lost 5 bases and the J segment 2 bases; nucleotides outside the gene matches: 6. CDR3 sequence reads: CASSPASGGPYEQYF. The CDR3 DNA reads as TGTGCCAGCAGCCCCGCTAGCGGGGGACCCTACGAGCAGTACTTC.

The chain recombines TRBV11-2 with TRBJ1-1, with D perhaps TRBD1 (5 bases). With 5 bases removed from V and 8 bases from J, the gap between germline ends came to 15 bases. Germline assignment: CDR1 SGHAT and CDR2 FQNNGV. This CDR3 contains 13 residues. The CDR3 loop is CASSPTLRGEAFF. The CDR3 DNA follows: TGTGCCAGCAGCCCAACCCTGCGGGGGGAAGCTTTCTTT.

The genes are TRBV4-1 and TRBJ1-1; 7 nucleotides line up with TRBD1. Looked up from germline, CDR1 is MGHRA and CDR2 is YSYEKL. This CDR3 has 19 residues. V was clipped by 4 bases and J by 0 bases; unmatched bases: 17. CDR3 coding DNA: TGCGCCAGCAGCCGCCCCCCCGGACAGGACGAAGGGGTGAACACTGAAGCTTTCTTT. This translates into CASSRPPGQDEGVNTEAFF.

The chain links TRBV7-9 to TRBJ2-7; 7 bases match TRBD1. Germline CDR1 SEHNR, CDR2 FQNEAQ (reference sequence). V lost 4 bases, J lost 2 bases, and 5 bases stayed unmatched. The CDR3 is 14 amino acids. The CDR3 DNA reads TGTGCCAGCAGCTCCGGGACAGCACCCTACGAGCAGTACTTC. Its protein product is CASSSGTAPYEQYF.

CDR3 nucleotide sequence: TGTGCCAGCAGCTTAATTAGAGGCTCTGAAGCTTTCTTT. It is translated as CASSLIRGSEAFF. The genes are TRBV7-3 and TRBJ1-1; D unclear. In germline, CDR1 is SGHTA, CDR2 FQGTGA. The CDR3 extends over 13 amino acids. Trimming removed 1 base at V and 6 bases at J, with 9 bases between.

This clone was seen only a few times. The chain uses TRBV29-1 and TRBJ2-1; 8 bases map to TRBD1. The junction had 4 bases not matched to a gene; V was cut back by 4 bases and J by 2 bases. The CDR3 spans 14 residues. The germline CDR1 and CDR2 sequences are SQVTM and ANQGSEA. CDR3 loop: CSVVRTGTYNEQFF. CDR3 DNA sequence: TGCAGCGTTGTCCGGACAGGGACCTACAATGAGCAGTTCTTC.

The CDR3 loop reads CATSDLQGGTGELFF. The CDR3 coding sequence is TGTGCCACCAGTGACCTACAGGGTGGCACCGGGGAGCTGTTTTTT. J is TRBJ2-2 and V is TRBV24-1; D might be TRBD1 (6 bases). The germline gives CDR1 KGHDR, CDR2 SFDVKD. There are 15 residues in the CDR3. Trimming cost V 4 bases and J 4 bases, with 12 bases left between them.

The chain carries TRBV30 and TRBJ1-2; D remains unclear. Trimming removed 4 bases from V and 4 bases from J, with 13 bases in between. This CDR3 region has 13 residues. CDR1 and CDR2 from the germline V gene are GTSNPN and SVGIG (reference sequence). The CDR3 sequence is CAWIQDPVYGYTF. In DNA form, the CDR3 reads TGTGCCTGGATTCAGGATCCGGTCTATGGCTACACCTTC.

The rearrangement links TRBV7-2 to TRBJ2-7, with 10 bases aligning to TRBD2. This CDR3 is built from 18 residues. Germline lookup yields CDR1 SGHTA and CDR2 FQGNSA. Germline trimming cut 4 bases from V and 0 bases from J; bases unmatched to any gene: 12. CDR3 DNA sequence: TGTGCCAGCAGCTCCCCTGACGGAGCGGGGGGGAACTCCTACGAGCAGTACTTC. Translating it yields CASSSPDGAGGNSYEQYF.

The genes are TRBV19 and TRBJ1-5; 7 bases fit TRBD1. CDR1 LNHDA and CDR2 SQIVND come from the germline V gene (reference sequence). Trimming cost V 5 bases and J 4 bases; bases outside gene matches: 11. This CDR3 is built from 16 residues. The CDR3 coding sequence is TGTGCCAGTAGTGCAGGGACAGCGAAACTGAATCAGCCCCAGCATTTT. This sequence encodes CASSAGTAKLNQPQHF. The full variable domain, its missing parts supplied by reference TRBV19 and TRBJ1-5, is DGGITQSPKYLFRKEGQNVTLSCEQNLNHDAMYWYRQDPGQGLRLIYYSQIVNDFQKGDIAEGYSVSREKKESFPLTVTSAQKNPTAFYLCASSAGTAKLNQPQHFGDGTRLSIL.

The chain recombines TRBV3-1 (or the pseudogene TRBV3-2) with TRBJ2-7; possible D gene TRBD2, 5 bases. Between the trimmed V and J ends, which lost 7 bases and 5 bases, there was a span of 12 bases. The germline gives CDR1 LGHDT, CDR2 YNNKEL (reference sequence). This CDR3 has 12 amino acids. In nucleotides, the CDR3 is TGTGCCAGCATCGGGAATAGGAACGAGCAGTACTTC. It is translated as CASIGNRNEQYF.

This clone was counted a few times. This chain uses TRBV6-2 or TRBV6-3 with TRBJ1-5; D ambiguous. The CDR3 sequence is 15 residues long. Germline assignment: CDR1 MNHEY and CDR2 SVGEGT. Between the trimmed V and J ends, which lost 2 bases and 9 bases, there was a span of 17 bases. The CDR3 loop reads CASSYNRSPSSPQHF. The CDR3 region has the DNA TGTGCCAGCAGTTACAACAGATCCCCTTCGTCGCCCCAGCATTTT.

The chain combines TRBV4-1 with TRBJ2-7; 9 positions agree with TRBD2. The J segment lost 2 bases and the V segment lost 1 base, leaving 3 bases of the junction unmatched. Germline values: CDR1 MGHRA, CDR2 YSYEKL. The length of the CDR3 is 15 residues. The CDR3 nucleotides are TGCGCCAGCAGCCAAGGGCAGCGGGGGGCCTACGAGCAGTACTTC. Its protein product is CASSQGQRGAYEQYF.

The CDR3 nucleotides are TGTGCCAGCACCTCCCGACAGGGGTCATCCTACAATGAGCAGTTCTTC. Amino acid sequence: CASTSRQGSSYNEQFF. The chain links TRBV9 to TRBJ2-1; 8 bases fit TRBD1. Germline CDR1 SGDLS, CDR2 YYNGEE. Trimming took 6 bases from V and 1 from J; bases not matched to a gene: 9. The CDR3 spans 16 residues.

The chain is built from TRBV6-2 or TRBV6-3 and TRBJ1-2; D is perhaps TRBD1 (5 bases). Germline CDR1 MNHEY, CDR2 SVGEGT. Between the trimmed V and J ends, which lost 2 bases and 7 bases, there was a span of 11 bases. This CDR3 contains 13 residues. CDR3 nucleotides: TGTGCCAGCAGTTACCCCACGGGGGTTGGCTACACCTTC. This encodes CASSYPTGVGYTF.

This sequence joins TRBV28 and TRBJ1-4; D unclear. V was cut by 3 bases and J by 3 bases, with 11 bases left in between. The CDR3 runs 15 residues. Germline V gene lookup returns CDR1 MDHEN and CDR2 SYDVKM. The CDR3 region is CASSLEDGPNEKLFF. The CDR3 DNA is TGTGCCAGCAGTTTGGAGGACGGTCCTAATGAAAAACTGTTTTTT.

V gene TRBV7-6 combines with J gene TRBJ1-4, with a possible D match to TRBD1 (5 bases). Trimming pared 1 base from V and 7 bases from J, leaving 13 bases between. This CDR3 is built from 15 residues. Germline assignment: CDR1 SGHVS and CDR2 FNYEAQ. The CDR3 DNA follows: TGTGCCAGCAGCTTAGACGGGGGACGGGGTGAAAAACTGTTTTTT. Protein: CASSLDGGRGEKLFF.

The DNA of the CDR3 is TGTGCCAGCAGTTCGACAGGGCCTCGGGGCTACACCTTC. Protein: CASSSTGPRGYTF. The chain uses TRBV27 and TRBJ1-2; 7 bases are a match to TRBD1. This CDR3 comprises 13 residues. J gave up 8 bases and V 4 bases, and 7 bases lay outside the gene matches. CDR1 MNHEY and CDR2 SMNVEV come from the germline V gene (reference sequence).